This T cell receptor beta chain was documented in a study of T cell clonotyping in hematopoietic cell transplantation. Study-wide results and limits: Pathologically expanded recipient clonotypes increased progressively from day 30 to day 180 as diversity fell.

Comment on this clone: Its matching antigen is unknown.

Here immunoSEQ multiplex PCR was the method, and the copy in TCRdb shows in-frame clones only, minus some. Here the sample spans approximately 11,000 clones, approximately 92% being singletons. The CDR3 length is 14 residues. From germline, CDR1 is SGHAT and CDR2 FQNNGV. With 3 bases removed from V and 3 bases from J, the gap between germline ends came to 12 bases. Samples: about 28 days before transplant, then days 30, 100 and 180 after. Sequenced here: PBMCs, sampled 100 days after allogeneic stem cell transplant. The source is a female patient in her 60s who had an allogeneic stem cell transplant from an unrelated donor, so the T cells may come from the graft donor. Some clones in this sample may be carry-over from other donors' samples. The chain recombines TRBV11-2 with TRBJ2-7; the D gene is possibly TRBD2 (6 bases). The CDR3 spells CASSLVSGRYEQYF. Here the CDR3 DNA reads TGTGCCAGCAGCTTGGTTAGCGGACGCTACGAGCAGTACTTC.